The next 3 T cell receptor beta chains were all read from a single sample in a study of early T cells in non-severe SARS-CoV-2 infection. One entry per CDR3 protein results from TCRdb running MiXCR on the 5' RACE reads. The data show tens of thousands of distinct CDR3 sequences, around 13% seen once. The sequencing input was whole blood. The receptors come from an adult who was a healthcare worker with PCR-confirmed SARS-CoV-2 infection or an uninfected control (not recorded which).

This clonotype was counted only a few times. CDR3 nucleotides: TGTGCCACCAGCAGCCTAGACACTTCCTACGAGCAGTACTTC. Translating gives CATSSLDTSYEQYF. The chain carries TRBV15 and TRBJ2-7; D gene uncertain. Trimming pared 3 bases from V and 1 base from J, leaving 10 bases between. The germline gives CDR1 LNHNV, CDR2 YYDKDF (reference sequence). The CDR3 loop spans 14 amino acids.

This clonotype has a count of ten or more. The gene calls are TRBV28 and TRBJ2-5; maybe TRBD1 (6 bases). Trimming removed 3 bases from V and 8 bases from J, with 10 bases in between. The germline V gene has CDR1 MDHEN and CDR2 SYDVKM. The CDR3 has 12 amino acids. In DNA form, the CDR3 reads TGTGCCAGCAGTTTCAGAGGGGGTACCCAGTACTTC. It specifies CASSFRGGTQYF. The full variable domain, in which reference TRBV28 and TRBJ2-5 provide the parts outside the CDR3, is DVKVTQSSRYLVKRTGEKVFLECVQDMDHENMFWYRQDPGLGLRLIYFSYDVKMKEKGDIPEGYSVSREKKERFSLILESASTNQTSMYLCASSFRGGTQYFGPGTRLLVL.

This clonotype was picked up a small number of times. The V call is TRBV5-8, the J call TRBJ2-2, with D unclear. The CDR3 has 13 amino acids. CDR1 SGHTS and CDR2 YDEGEE come from the germline V gene. V dropped 7 bases and J dropped 2 bases, with 9 bases sitting between them. The CDR3 loop is CASVQINTGELFF. CDR3 nucleotide sequence: TGTGCCAGCGTGCAGATTAACACCGGGGAGCTGTTTTTT. Filled out from reference TRBV5-8 and TRBJ2-2, the complete variable domain reads EAGVTQSPTHLIKTRGQQATLRCSPISGHTSVYWYQQALGLGLQFLLWYDEGEERNRGNFPPRFSGRQFPNYSSELNVNALELEDSALYLCASVQINTGELFFGEGSRLTVL.